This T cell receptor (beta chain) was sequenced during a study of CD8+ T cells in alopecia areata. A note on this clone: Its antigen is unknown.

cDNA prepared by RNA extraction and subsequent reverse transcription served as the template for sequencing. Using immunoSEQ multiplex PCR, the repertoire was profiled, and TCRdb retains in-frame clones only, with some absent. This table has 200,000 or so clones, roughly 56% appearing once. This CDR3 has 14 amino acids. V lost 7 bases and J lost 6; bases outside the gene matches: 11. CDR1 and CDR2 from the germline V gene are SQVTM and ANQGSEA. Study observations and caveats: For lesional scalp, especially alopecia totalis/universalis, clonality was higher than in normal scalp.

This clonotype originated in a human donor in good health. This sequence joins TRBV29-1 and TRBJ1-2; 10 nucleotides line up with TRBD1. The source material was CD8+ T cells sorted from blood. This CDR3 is CSARDRGVRDGYTF. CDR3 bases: TGCAGCGCCAGGGACAGGGGCGTGAGGGATGGCTACACCTTC.